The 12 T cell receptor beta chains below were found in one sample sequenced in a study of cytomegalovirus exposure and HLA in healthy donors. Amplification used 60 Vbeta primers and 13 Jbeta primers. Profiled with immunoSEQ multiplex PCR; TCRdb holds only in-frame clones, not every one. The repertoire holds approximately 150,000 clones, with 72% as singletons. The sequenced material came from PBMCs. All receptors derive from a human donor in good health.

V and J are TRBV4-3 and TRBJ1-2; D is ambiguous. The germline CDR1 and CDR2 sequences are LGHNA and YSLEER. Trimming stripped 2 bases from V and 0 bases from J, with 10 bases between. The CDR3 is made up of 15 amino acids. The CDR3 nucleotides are TGCGCCAGCAGCCAAAGACTCGCTACTAACTATGGCTACACCTTC. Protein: CASSQRLATNYGYTF.

CDR3 residues: CASSLTWTVEQYF. As DNA, the CDR3 is TGTGCCAGCAGTCTCACGTGGACAGTCGAGCAGTACTTC. The J gene is TRBJ2-7, the V gene TRBV28; perhaps TRBD1 as D (6 bases). V gave up 5 bases and J gave up 6 bases, with 14 bases separating them. This CDR3 has 13 amino acids. Germline V CDR1 and CDR2: MDHEN, SYDVKM.

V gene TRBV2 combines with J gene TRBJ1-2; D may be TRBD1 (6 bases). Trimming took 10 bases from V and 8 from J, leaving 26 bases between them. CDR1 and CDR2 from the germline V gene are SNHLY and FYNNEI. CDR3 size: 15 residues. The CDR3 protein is CATSGDSQGFGGYTF. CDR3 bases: TGTGCCACTAGCGGGGACTCACAGGGTTTTGGGGGCTACACCTTC.

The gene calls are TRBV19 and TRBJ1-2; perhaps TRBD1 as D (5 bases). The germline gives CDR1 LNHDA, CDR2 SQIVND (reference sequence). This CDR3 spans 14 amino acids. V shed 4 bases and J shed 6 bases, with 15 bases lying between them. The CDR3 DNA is TGTGCCAGTAGTACCGGCCGTACGGGGGATGGCTACACCTTC. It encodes CASSTGRTGDGYTF.

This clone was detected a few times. CDR3 amino acids: CASSPRAKGYEQYF. For the CDR3, the DNA is TGTGCCAGCAGCCCCAGGGCGAAGGGCTACGAGCAGTACTTC. The rearrangement joins TRBV27 to TRBJ2-7, with a possible D match to TRBD1 (5 bases). CDR1 and CDR2 (germline): MNHEY, SMNVEV (reference sequence). The V and J ends lost 6 bases and 3 bases respectively, with 15 bases between them. The CDR3 contains 14 residues.

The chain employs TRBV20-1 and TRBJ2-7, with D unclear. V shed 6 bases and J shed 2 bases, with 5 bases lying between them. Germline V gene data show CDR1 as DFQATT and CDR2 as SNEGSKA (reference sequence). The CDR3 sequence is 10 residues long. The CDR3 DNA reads TGCAGTGCGCCTACCTACGAGCAGTACTTC. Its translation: CSAPTYEQYF.

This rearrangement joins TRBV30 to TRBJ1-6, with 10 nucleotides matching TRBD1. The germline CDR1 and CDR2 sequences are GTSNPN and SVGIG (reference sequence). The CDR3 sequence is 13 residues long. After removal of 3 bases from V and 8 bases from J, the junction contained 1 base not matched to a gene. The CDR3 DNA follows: TGTGCCTGGAGCGGGACAGGGGATTCACCCCTCCACTTT. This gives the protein CAWSGTGDSPLHF. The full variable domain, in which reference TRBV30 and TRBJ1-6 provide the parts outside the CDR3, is SQTIHQWPATLVQPVGSPLSLECTVEGTSNPNLYWYRQAAGRGLQLLFYSVGIGQISSEVPQNLSASRPQDRQFILSSKKLLLSDSGFYLCAWSGTGDSPLHFGNGTRLTVT.

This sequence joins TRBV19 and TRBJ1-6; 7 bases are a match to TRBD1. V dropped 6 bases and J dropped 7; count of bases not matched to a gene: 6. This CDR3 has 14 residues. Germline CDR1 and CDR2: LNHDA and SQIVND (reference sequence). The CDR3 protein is CASSWAGGNSPLHF. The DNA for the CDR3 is TGTGCCAGTAGCTGGGCAGGGGGGAATTCACCCCTCCACTTT.

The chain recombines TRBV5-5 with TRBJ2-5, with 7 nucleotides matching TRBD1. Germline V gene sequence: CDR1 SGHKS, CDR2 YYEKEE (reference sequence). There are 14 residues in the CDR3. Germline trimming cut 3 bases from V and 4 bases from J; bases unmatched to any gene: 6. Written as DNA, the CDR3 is TGTGCCAGCAGCTCAAGACAGGGCCTAGAGACCCAGTACTTC. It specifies CASSSRQGLETQYF.

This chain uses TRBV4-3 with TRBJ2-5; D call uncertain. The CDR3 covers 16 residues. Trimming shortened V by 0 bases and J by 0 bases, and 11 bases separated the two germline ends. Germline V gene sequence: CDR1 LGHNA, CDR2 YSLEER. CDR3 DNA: TGCGCCAGCAGCCAAGAGGGCCCTCCGTACCAAGAGACCCAGTACTTC. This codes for CASSQEGPPYQETQYF.

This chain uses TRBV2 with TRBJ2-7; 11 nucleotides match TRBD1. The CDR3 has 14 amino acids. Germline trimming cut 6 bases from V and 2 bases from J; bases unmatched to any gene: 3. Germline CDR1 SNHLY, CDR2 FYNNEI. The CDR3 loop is CASRTGQGAYEQYF. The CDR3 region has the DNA TGTGCCAGCAGGACGGGACAGGGGGCCTACGAGCAGTACTTC. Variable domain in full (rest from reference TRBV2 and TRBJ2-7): EPEVTQTPSHQVTQMGQEVILRCVPISNHLYFYWYRQILGQKVEFLVSFYNNEISEKSEIFDDQFSVERPDGSNFTLKIRSTKLEDSAMYFCASRTGQGAYEQYFGPGTRLTVT.

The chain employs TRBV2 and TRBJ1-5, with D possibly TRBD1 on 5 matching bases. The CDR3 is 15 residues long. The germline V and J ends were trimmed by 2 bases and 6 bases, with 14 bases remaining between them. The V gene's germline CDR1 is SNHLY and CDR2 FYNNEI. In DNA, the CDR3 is TGTGCCAGCAGTGAAATGGCCTCAAGGGGTCAGCCCCAGCATTTT. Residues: CASSEMASRGQPQHF.